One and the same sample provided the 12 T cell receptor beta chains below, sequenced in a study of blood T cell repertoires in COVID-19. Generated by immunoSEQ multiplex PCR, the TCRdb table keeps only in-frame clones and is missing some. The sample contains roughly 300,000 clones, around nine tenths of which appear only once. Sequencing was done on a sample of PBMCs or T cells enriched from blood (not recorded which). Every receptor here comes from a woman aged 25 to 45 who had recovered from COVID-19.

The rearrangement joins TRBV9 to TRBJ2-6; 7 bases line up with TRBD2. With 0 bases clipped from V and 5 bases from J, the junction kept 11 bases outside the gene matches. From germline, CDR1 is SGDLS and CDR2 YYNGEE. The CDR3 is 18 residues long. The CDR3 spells CASSVVGASGIWANVLTF. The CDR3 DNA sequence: TGTGCCAGCAGCGTAGTAGGTGCTAGCGGTATCTGGGCCAACGTCCTGACTTTC.

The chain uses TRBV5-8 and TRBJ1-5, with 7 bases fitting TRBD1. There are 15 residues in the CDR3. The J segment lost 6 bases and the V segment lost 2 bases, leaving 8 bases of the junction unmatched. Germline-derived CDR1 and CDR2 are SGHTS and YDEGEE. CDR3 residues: CASSFWGQLTQPQHF. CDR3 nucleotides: TGTGCCAGCAGCTTTTGGGGACAGTTAACTCAGCCCCAGCATTTT.

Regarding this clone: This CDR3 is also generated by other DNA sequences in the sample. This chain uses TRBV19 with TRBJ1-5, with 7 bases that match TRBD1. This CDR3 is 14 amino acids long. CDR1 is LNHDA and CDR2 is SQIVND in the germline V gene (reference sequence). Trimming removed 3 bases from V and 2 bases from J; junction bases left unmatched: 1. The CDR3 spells CASSITGGNQPQHF. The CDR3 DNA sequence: TGTGCCAGTAGTATCACAGGGGGCAATCAGCCCCAGCATTTT.

The CDR3 reads CAWRGAPSSGANVLTF. The CDR3 DNA reads as TGTGCCTGGAGGGGAGCCCCGAGCTCTGGGGCCAACGTCCTGACTTTC. The chain combines TRBV30 with TRBJ2-6; possible D gene TRBD2, 5 bases. Germline values: CDR1 GTSNPN, CDR2 SVGIG (reference sequence). V was pared by 3 bases and J by 0 bases, with 12 bases between. The CDR3 extends over 16 amino acids.

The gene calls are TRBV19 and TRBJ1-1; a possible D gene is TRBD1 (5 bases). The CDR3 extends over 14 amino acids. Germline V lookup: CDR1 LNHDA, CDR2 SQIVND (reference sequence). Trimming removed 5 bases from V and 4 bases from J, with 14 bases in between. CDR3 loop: CASSGAHRGTEAFF. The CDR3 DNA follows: TGTGCCAGTAGTGGGGCCCATCGAGGCACTGAAGCTTTCTTT.

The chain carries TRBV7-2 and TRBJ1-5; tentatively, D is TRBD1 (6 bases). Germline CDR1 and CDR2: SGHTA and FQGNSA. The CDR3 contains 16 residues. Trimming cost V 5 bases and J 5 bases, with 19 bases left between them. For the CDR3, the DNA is TGTGCCAGCAGCCAAGGGGGACGGAGGATCCATCAGCCCCAGCATTTT. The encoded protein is CASSQGGRRIHQPQHF.

CDR3 region: CASSQGTGTSGAGELFF. Written as DNA, the CDR3 is TGCGCCAGCAGCCAGGGAACCGGGACTAGCGGAGCCGGGGAGCTGTTTTTT. The chain couples TRBV4-3 to TRBJ2-2; 11 bases match TRBD2. Germline V gene lookup returns CDR1 LGHNA and CDR2 YSLEER. The CDR3 is 17 residues long. With 3 bases clipped from V and 6 bases from J, the junction kept 9 bases outside the gene matches.

CDR3 residues: CASSPLAAYEQYF. The CDR3 DNA sequence: TGTGCCAGCAGCCCGCTAGCGGCCTACGAGCAGTACTTC. The chain uses TRBV7-9 and TRBJ2-7, with 7 bases matching TRBD2. The CDR3 runs to 13 residues. Per germline, CDR1 SEHNR and CDR2 FQNEAQ (reference sequence). Trimming took 5 bases from V and 2 from J; bases not matched to a gene: 3.

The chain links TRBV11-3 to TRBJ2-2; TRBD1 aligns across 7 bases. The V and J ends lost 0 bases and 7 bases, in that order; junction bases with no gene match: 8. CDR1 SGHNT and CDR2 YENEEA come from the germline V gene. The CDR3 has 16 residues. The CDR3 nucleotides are TGTGCCAGCAGCTTAGATAAGGGGGCATTCGGCGGGGAGCTGTTTTTT. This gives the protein CASSLDKGAFGGELFF.

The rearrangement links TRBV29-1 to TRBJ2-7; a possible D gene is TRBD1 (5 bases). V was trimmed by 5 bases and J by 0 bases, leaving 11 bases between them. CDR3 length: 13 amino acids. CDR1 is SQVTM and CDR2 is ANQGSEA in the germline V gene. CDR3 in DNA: TGCAGCGTTCAGACAGTACTCTCCTACGAGCAGTACTTC. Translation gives CSVQTVLSYEQYF.

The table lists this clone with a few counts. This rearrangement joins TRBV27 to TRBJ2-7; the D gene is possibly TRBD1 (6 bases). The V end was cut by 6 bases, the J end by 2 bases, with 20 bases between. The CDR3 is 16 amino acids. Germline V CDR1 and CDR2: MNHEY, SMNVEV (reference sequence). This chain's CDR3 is CASRSPLQGPTYEQYF. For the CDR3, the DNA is TGTGCCAGCAGGTCACCTTTACAGGGACCCACCTACGAGCAGTACTTC.

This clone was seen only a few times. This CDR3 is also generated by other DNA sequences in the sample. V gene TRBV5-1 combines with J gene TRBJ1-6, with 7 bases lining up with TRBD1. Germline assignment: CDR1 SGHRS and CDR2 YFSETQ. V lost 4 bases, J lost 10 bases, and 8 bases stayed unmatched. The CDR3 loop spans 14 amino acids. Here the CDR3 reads CASSLDRVGSPLHF. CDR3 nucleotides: TGCGCCAGCAGCCTAGACAGGGTGGGGTCACCCCTCCACTTT.